These 25 T cell receptor beta chains were all obtained from the same sample, sequenced in a study of T cell responses to AZD1222 COVID-19 vaccine. Profiling relied on immunoSEQ multiplex PCR, and the TCRdb table lists in-frame clones only, not all of them. The sample contains over 150,000 clones, roughly 94% of which appear only once. Sequences were derived from peripheral blood, sampled on day 0 of MenACWY control vaccination. The origin of the receptors is an adult in good health.

The CDR3 nucleotides are TGTGCCAGCAGCCCCTCTAGGGGGTCGAACACCATATATTTT. Its protein product is CASSPSRGSNTIYF. The V and J genes are TRBV5-5 and TRBJ1-3, with a weak D call TRBD1 (6 bases). Trimming removed 4 bases from V and 7 bases from J, with 15 bases in between. The CDR3 totals 14 residues. Germline CDR1 and CDR2: SGHKS and YYEKEE (reference sequence). The entire variable domain, with the rest obtained from reference TRBV5-5 and TRBJ1-3, is as follows: DAGVTQSPTHLIKTRGQQVTLRCSPISGHKSVSWYQQVLGQGPQFIFQYYEKEERGRGNFPDRFSARQFPNYSSELNVNALLLGDSALYLCASSPSRGSNTIYFGEGSWLTVV.

The rearrangement uses TRBV19 and TRBJ1-5, with D hard to call. The CDR3 runs 15 residues. Germline CDR1 is LNHDA and CDR2 is SQIVND (reference sequence). V lost 1 base to trimming and J lost 4 bases, with 11 bases between them. The CDR3 loop is CASSIGGTSNQPQHF. Written as DNA, the CDR3 is TGTGCCAGTAGTATAGGTGGCACATCAAATCAGCCCCAGCATTTT.

The chain links TRBV7-2 to TRBJ1-2, with TRBD1 matching 7 bases. The V gene end was trimmed by 4 bases and the J gene end by 1 base; junction bases not matched to a gene: 12. The CDR3 contains 17 residues. Germline loops: CDR1 SGHTA, CDR2 FQGNSA. CDR3 DNA: TGTGCCAGCAGCTCCGAGCCTTGGGACAGCCGTAACTATGGCTACACCTTC. Its translation is CASSSEPWDSRNYGYTF.

The rearrangement links TRBV7-2 to TRBJ1-5, with D tentatively TRBD1 (5 bases). Germline lookup yields CDR1 SGHTA and CDR2 FQGNSA. V was trimmed by 1 base and J by 3 bases, leaving 10 bases between them. The CDR3 extends over 15 amino acids. CDR3 protein: CASSLGGQPNQPQHF. In DNA form, the CDR3 reads TGTGCCAGCAGCTTAGGGGGCCAGCCCAATCAGCCCCAGCATTTT.

The chain carries TRBV5-1 and TRBJ1-1; D uncertain. The V gene's germline CDR1 is SGHRS and CDR2 YFSETQ. V was trimmed by 4 bases and J by 2 bases, leaving 12 bases between them. The CDR3 is made up of 14 amino acids. CDR3 nucleotide sequence: TGCGCCAGCAGCCCCAACACTCTTAACACTGAAGCTTTCTTT. Translation: CASSPNTLNTEAFF.

V is TRBV11-3 and J is TRBJ2-1, with TRBD2 matching 10 bases. The length of the CDR3 is 16 residues. Germline trimming cut 2 bases from V and 10 bases from J; bases unmatched to any gene: 11. The germline V gene encodes CDR1 SGHNT and CDR2 YENEEA. The CDR3 loop reads CASSLNRLAGEGEQFF. The DNA for the CDR3 is TGTGCCAGCAGCTTAAATCGGCTAGCGGGAGAGGGGGAGCAGTTCTTC.

The CDR3 loop reads CSASPPGGRGTAALRTDTQYF. The DNA of the CDR3 is TGCAGTGCTAGTCCCCCTGGCGGGAGGGGCACCGCCGCCCTCCGCACAGATACGCAGTATTTT. The chain carries TRBV20-1 and TRBJ2-3, with 9 positions matching TRBD2. V trimming: 3 bases; J trimming: 1 base; junction bases outside the gene matches: 23. The CDR3 spans 21 residues. Germline assignment: CDR1 DFQATT and CDR2 SNEGSKA (reference sequence).

This chain links TRBV14 with TRBJ1-1; a weak D match, TRBD1 (5 bases). V shed 0 bases and J shed 5 bases, with 22 bases lying between them. The CDR3 is made up of 18 amino acids. Germline-derived CDR1 and CDR2 are SGHDN and FVKESK. CDR3: CASSQDAHMGRLWTEAFF. Here the CDR3 DNA reads TGTGCCAGCAGCCAAGATGCCCACATGGGGCGGCTGTGGACTGAAGCTTTCTTT. Supplemented by reference TRBV14 and TRBJ1-1, the full variable domain reads EAGVTQFPSHSVIEKGQTVTLRCDPISGHDNLYWYRRVMGKEIKFLLHFVKESKQDESGMPNNRFLAERTGGTYSTLKVQPAELEDSGVYFCASSQDAHMGRLWTEAFFGQGTRLTVV.

This clone was picked up one time. The V gene is TRBV7-8, the J gene TRBJ2-3; 7 bases map to TRBD2. The J segment lost 6 bases and the V segment lost 4 bases, leaving 7 bases of the junction unmatched. Germline V gene lookup returns CDR1 SGHVS and CDR2 FQNEAQ. The CDR3 runs 14 residues. CDR3 sequence reads: CASSWDYSGDTQYF. CDR3 coding DNA: TGTGCCAGCAGCTGGGACTACAGCGGGGATACGCAGTATTTT.

This clone was counted once. V usage is TRBV5-1 and J usage is TRBJ1-1; D is undetermined. V shed 4 bases and J shed 1 base, with 11 bases lying between them. CDR1 and CDR2 (germline): SGHRS, YFSETQ. This CDR3 is built from 14 residues. CDR3 sequence (DNA): TGCGCCAGCAGCCGAAGTACACAGAACACTGAAGCTTTCTTT. Encoded protein: CASSRSTQNTEAFF.

This sequence joins TRBV13 and TRBJ1-1; D not resolved. Germline V gene sequence: CDR1 PRHDT, CDR2 FYEKMQ (reference sequence). The CDR3 length is 11 residues. Trimming cost V 5 bases and J 5 bases, with 6 bases left between them. CDR3 amino acids: CASSGGTEAFF. In DNA, the CDR3 is TGTGCCAGCAGCGGCGGGACTGAAGCTTTCTTT.

With respect to this clone: The same CDR3 is also encoded by other DNA sequences in this sample. The rearrangement joins TRBV19 to TRBJ2-3; D ambiguous. The CDR3 runs to 11 residues. V dropped 2 bases and J dropped 3 bases, with 0 bases sitting between them. Germline CDR1 and CDR2: LNHDA and SQIVND (reference sequence). CDR3 region: CASSITDTQYF. The CDR3 DNA sequence: TGTGCCAGTAGTATAACAGATACGCAGTATTTT.

The chain joins TRBV10-1 to TRBJ2-3; no definite D call. Trimming took off 2 bases at V and 1 base at J, with 10 bases between the two ends. The V gene's germline CDR1 is WNHNN and CDR2 SYGVQD (reference sequence). This CDR3 contains 15 residues. CDR3 amino acids: CASSEERPGTDTQYF. Here the CDR3 DNA reads TGCGCCAGCAGTGAGGAAAGGCCCGGCACAGATACGCAGTATTTT.

This clone was counted once. The genes are TRBV6-5 and TRBJ1-2; TRBD1 might be the D (5 bases). The CDR3 sequence is 13 residues long. Trimming took 11 bases from V and 6 from J, leaving 19 bases between them. The V gene's germline CDR1 is MNHEY and CDR2 SVGAGI. The CDR3 bases are TGTGCCGCCCGGCAGTCAGGGCAAAATGGCTACACCTTC. Translating it yields CAARQSGQNGYTF.

This chain joins TRBV28 and TRBJ1-1, with D hard to call. V was trimmed by 6 bases and J by 0 bases, leaving 11 bases between them. CDR1 is MDHEN and CDR2 is SYDVKM in the germline V gene. CDR3 length: 14 amino acids. As DNA, the CDR3 is TGTGCCAGCAGACCCCCGGGATTGAACACTGAAGCTTTCTTT. Amino acid sequence: CASRPPGLNTEAFF. Looking up the rest from reference TRBV28 and TRBJ1-1 gives the full variable domain: DVKVTQSSRYLVKRTGEKVFLECVQDMDHENMFWYRQDPGLGLRLIYFSYDVKMKEKGDIPEGYSVSREKKERFSLILESASTNQTSMYLCASRPPGLNTEAFFGQGTRLTVV.

The chain carries TRBV3-1 (or the pseudogene TRBV3-2) and TRBJ2-1; 7 nucleotides match TRBD2. Germline V CDR1 and CDR2: LGHDT, YNNKEL (reference sequence). The CDR3 has 13 amino acids. Trimming cost V 1 base and J 10 bases; bases outside gene matches: 4. The CDR3 loop is CASSQVRREEQFF. The CDR3 DNA reads TGTGCCAGCAGCCAAGTAAGGCGGGAGGAGCAGTTCTTC.

The table lists this clone with a count of one. The J gene is TRBJ2-1, the V gene TRBV6-1, with D tentatively TRBD2 (6 bases). The V end was cut by 3 bases, the J end by 0 bases, with 9 bases between. CDR3 length: 15 amino acids. Germline lookup yields CDR1 MNHNS and CDR2 SASEGT. The CDR3 protein is CASSEGDSSYNEQFF. The CDR3 nucleotides are TGTGCCAGCAGTGAGGGGGACTCCTCCTACAATGAGCAGTTCTTC.

The rearrangement joins TRBV21-1 to TRBJ2-1. TRBV21-1 is described as a pseudogene. The CDR3 sequence is 12 residues long. This CDR3 is CASSKAGSKQFF. The DNA for the CDR3 is TGTGCCAGCAGCAAAGCTGGCAGCAAGCAGTTCTTC.

This clone was observed a few times. The V and J genes are TRBV5-4 and TRBJ2-7, with 7 bases matching TRBD1. Trimming took 0 bases from V and 4 from J; bases not matched to a gene: 7. This CDR3 comprises 15 residues. Germline CDR1 SGHNT, CDR2 YYREEE (reference sequence). The DNA for the CDR3 is TGTGCCAGCAGCTTGGGACAGGGATTGAGTTACGAGCAGTACTTC. The encoded protein is CASSLGQGLSYEQYF.

The chain uses TRBV5-8 and TRBJ2-7; TRBD1 aligns across 7 bases. The germline V gene encodes CDR1 SGHTS and CDR2 YDEGEE. Trimming took 2 bases from V and 1 from J; bases not matched to a gene: 9. The CDR3 has 16 amino acids. The CDR3 coding sequence is TGTGCCAGCAGCTTTAATCGGGACAGAACATCCTACGAGCAGTACTTC. Encoded protein: CASSFNRDRTSYEQYF.

The V and J genes are TRBV6-2 or TRBV6-3 and TRBJ1-5, with TRBD1 matching over 10 bases. The CDR3 runs 16 residues. In germline, CDR1 is MNHEY, CDR2 SVGEGT. V dropped 0 bases and J dropped 1; count of bases not matched to a gene: 0. CDR3 protein: CASSYSGQGSNQPQHF. CDR3 sequence (DNA): TGTGCCAGCAGTTACTCGGGACAGGGGAGCAATCAGCCCCAGCATTTT.

The rearrangement links TRBV11-3 to TRBJ1-1; maybe TRBD1 (6 bases). The CDR3 loop spans 13 amino acids. Trimming took 6 bases from V and 1 from J, leaving 9 bases between them. Germline values: CDR1 SGHNT, CDR2 YENEEA. CDR3 bases: TGTGCCAGCAGTCTACAGGGGAACACTGAAGCTTTCTTT. Encoded protein: CASSLQGNTEAFF.

The genes are TRBV18 and TRBJ1-2; maybe TRBD1 (6 bases). The germline gives CDR1 KGHSH, CDR2 LQKENI. Trimming shortened V by 5 bases and J by 7 bases, and 20 bases separated the two germline ends. This CDR3 region has 15 residues. CDR3 protein: CASSSMTGEGGGYTF. CDR3 DNA: TGTGCCAGCTCATCTATGACAGGTGAAGGGGGTGGCTACACCTTC.

CDR3 in amino acids: CASIPTGTLNTEAFF. The CDR3 DNA sequence: TGTGCCAGTATCCCGACCGGGACACTGAACACTGAAGCTTTCTTT. The V gene is TRBV19, the J gene TRBJ1-1, with D possibly matching TRBD1 (6 bases). Trimming cost V 7 bases and J 0 bases, with 15 bases left between them. Germline lookup yields CDR1 LNHDA and CDR2 SQIVND (reference sequence). The CDR3 extends over 15 amino acids. The full variable domain, with the rest looked up from reference TRBV19 and TRBJ1-1, is DGGITQSPKYLFRKEGQNVTLSCEQNLNHDAMYWYRQDPGQGLRLIYYSQIVNDFQKGDIAEGYSVSREKKESFPLTVTSAQKNPTAFYLCASIPTGTLNTEAFFGQGTRLTVV.

The chain uses TRBV19 and TRBJ1-1; TRBD1 aligns across 8 bases. J lost 7 bases, V lost 9 bases, and 16 bases had no gene match. The CDR3 consists of 15 residues. Looked up from germline, CDR1 is LNHDA and CDR2 is SQIVND (reference sequence). The CDR3 DNA sequence: TGTGCCAGCCGGGGTAGGACAGGGCGGTCCATTGAAGCTTTCTTT. This codes for CASRGRTGRSIEAFF.